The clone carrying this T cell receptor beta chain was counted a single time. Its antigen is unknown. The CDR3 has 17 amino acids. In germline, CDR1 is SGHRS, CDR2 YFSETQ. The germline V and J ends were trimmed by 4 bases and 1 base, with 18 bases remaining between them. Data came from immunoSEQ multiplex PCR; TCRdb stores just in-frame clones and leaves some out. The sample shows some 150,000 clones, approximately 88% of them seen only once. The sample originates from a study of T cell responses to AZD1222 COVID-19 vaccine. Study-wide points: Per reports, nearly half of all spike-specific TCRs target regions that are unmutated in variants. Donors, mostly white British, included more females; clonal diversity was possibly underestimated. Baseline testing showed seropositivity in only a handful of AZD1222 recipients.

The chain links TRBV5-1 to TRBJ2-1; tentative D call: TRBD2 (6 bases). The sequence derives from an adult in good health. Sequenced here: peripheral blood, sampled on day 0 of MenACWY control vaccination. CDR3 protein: CASSADRGLRSYNEQFF. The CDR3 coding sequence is TGCGCCAGCAGCGCAGACCGGGGACTTCGATCCTACAATGAGCAGTTCTTC.